A single sample gave rise to the 9 T cell receptor beta chains below, sequenced in a study of T cells in women clearing cervical HPV infection. Clones were sequenced by immunoSEQ multiplex PCR, and TCRdb holds only the in-frame ones, with some missing. The sample shows 28,000 or so clones, and approximately 8.1% sits with its ten largest clones. The specimen sequenced was blood buffy coat. Receptors originate from a woman aged 18 to 75 with a cervical HPV16 infection that either progressed to CIN3+ or cleared (not recorded which).

Regarding this clone: The sequenced fragment ends 3 residues before the CDR3 boundary, so the rest is inferred from the germline J gene. This chain connects TRBV19 to TRBJ1-1; D is possibly TRBD1 (5 bases). The CDR3 runs 14 residues. CDR1 LNHDA and CDR2 SQIVND come from the germline V gene (reference sequence). Here the CDR3 reads CASRAQGYGETAFF. Incomplete CDR3 DNA: TGTGCCAGTAGAGCTCAGGGATATGGAGAGACA.

Points on this clone: The read falls 3 residues short of the CDR3 end, and the missing part is taken from the germline J gene. The rearrangement joins TRBV11-3 to TRBJ1-1, with 8 bases that match TRBD1. V gave up 5 bases and J gave up 1 base; unmatched junction bases: 6. The CDR3 sequence is 15 residues long. Germline CDR1 SGHNT, CDR2 YENEEA. CDR3 sequence: CASSAEDRGNTEAFF. CDR3 DNA (partial): TGTGCCAGCAGCGCGGAAGACAGGGGGAACACTGAA.

Comments on this clone: The read gets to within 3 residues of the CDR3 end, and the germline J gene fills in the rest. This rearrangement joins TRBV5-1 to TRBJ2-5, with 10 bases that match TRBD2. The CDR3 extends over 15 amino acids. V gave up 6 bases and J gave up 4 bases; unmatched junction bases: 9. Germline V gives CDR1 SGHRS, CDR2 YFSETQ. The CDR3 sequence is CASKSQSGRGETQYF. The part of the CDR3 DNA that was read is TGCGCCAGCAAATCGCAAAGCGGGAGGGGAGAGACC.

With respect to this clone: The CDR3 end lies 3 residues beyond the end of the read and is filled in from the germline J gene. The rearrangement links TRBV12-3 or TRBV12-4 to TRBJ2-3, with D maybe TRBD2 (6 bases). The CDR3 has 12 amino acids. Trimming removed 5 bases at V and 6 bases at J, with 9 bases between. CDR3 sequence reads: CASSSGRDTQYF. CDR3 bases read: TGTGCCAGCAGTAGCGGGCGCGATACG.

On this clone: From the germline J gene comes the end of the CDR3, since the read stops 3 residues before it. V is TRBV2 and J is TRBJ1-1; TRBD1 is a possible D gene (5 bases). This CDR3 has 15 amino acids. V was clipped by 6 bases and J by 4 bases, with 18 bases between them. CDR1 SNHLY and CDR2 FYNNEI come from the germline V gene. The CDR3 DNA, read in part, is TGTGCCAGCAGGATCCAGGGAGTTCAGGGCACTGAA. Translation gives CASRIQGVQGTE. The entire CDR3 protein reads CASRIQGVQGTEAFF. The full variable domain, in which reference TRBV2 and TRBJ1-1 provide the parts outside the CDR3, is EPEVTQTPSHQVTQMGQEVILRCVPISNHLYFYWYRQILGQKVEFLVSFYNNEISEKSEIFDDQFSVERPDGSNFTLKIRSTKLEDSAMYFCASRIQGVQGTEAFFGQGTRLTVV.

Turning to this clone: The read terminates 3 residues ahead of where the CDR3 ends, so the germline J gene completes it. The chain joins TRBV20-1 to TRBJ2-5, with D possibly TRBD1 on 5 matching bases. Trimming took off 0 bases at V and 1 base at J, with 9 bases between the two ends. The CDR3 is 14 amino acids. CDR1 is DFQATT, CDR2 SNEGSKA, per germline (reference sequence). Here the CDR3 reads CSARDFQGQETQYF. The sequenced CDR3 bases are TGCAGTGCTAGAGATTTCCAGGGCCAAGAGACC.

Comments on this clone: The CDR3 is cut off 3 residues early in the read; its end comes from the germline J gene. The chain employs TRBV6-4 and TRBJ2-1; 9 nucleotides match TRBD2. The CDR3 has 16 residues. From germline, CDR1 is MRHNA and CDR2 SNTAGT. Germline trimming cut 0 bases from V and 6 bases from J; bases unmatched to any gene: 6. CDR3 sequence: CASSDSGTSISNEQFF. The sequenced CDR3 bases are TGTGCCAGCAGTGACTCAGGGACTAGCATCTCCAATGAG.

CDR3 DNA (partial): TGTGCCAGCTCACCGAGGACAGGATCTGATGAC. As protein: CASSPRTGSDD. The CDR3 as a whole reads CASSPRTGSDDYTF. This chain links TRBV18 with TRBJ1-2, with 7 nucleotides matching TRBD1. The read ends 3 residues early relative to the CDR3; the germline J gene fills the gap. The germline V gene encodes CDR1 KGHSH and CDR2 LQKENI. The CDR3 sequence is 14 residues long.

As concerns this clone: The read falls 3 residues short of the CDR3 end, and the missing part is taken from the germline J gene. V is TRBV28 and J is TRBJ2-7, with 7 nucleotides matching TRBD2. Trimming took 3 bases from V and 4 from J; bases not matched to a gene: 18. In germline, CDR1 is MDHEN, CDR2 SYDVKM. The CDR3 extends over 18 amino acids. The DNA read from the CDR3 is TGTGCCAGCAGTTTCCCCGGGGTAGCGGGCCCCAGACGGTACGAG. Its protein is CASSFPGVAGPRRYE. The entire CDR3 is CASSFPGVAGPRRYEQYF.